These 14 T cell receptor beta chains originate from one sample sequenced in a study of blood T cell repertoires in COVID-19. Repertoires were generated with immunoSEQ multiplex PCR, while TCRdb's copy carries only in-frame clones and drops some. The sample gives about 120,000 clones, around 76% of which show up once; approximately 2.5% is in the top ten. Sequencing was performed on peripheral blood. The receptors come from a man between 65 and 80 years old with acute or convalescent COVID-19.

The chain joins TRBV6-1 to TRBJ1-2; no firm D call. CDR1 MNHNS and CDR2 SASEGT come from the germline V gene. With 3 bases removed from V and 4 bases from J, the gap between germline ends came to 6 bases. The CDR3 runs 12 residues. The CDR3 protein is CASSDSGYGYTF. The CDR3 DNA reads as TGTGCCAGCAGTGATAGCGGCTATGGCTACACCTTC.

The chain carries TRBV14 and TRBJ1-1; tentative D call: TRBD1 (5 bases). The CDR3 contains 16 residues. V lost 0 bases, J lost 2 bases, and 13 bases lay in between. Germline V gene lookup returns CDR1 SGHDN and CDR2 FVKESK. CDR3 in DNA: TGTGCCAGCAGCCAAGAGGGGGGGGTATTTAACACTGAAGCTTTCTTT. Its protein is CASSQEGGVFNTEAFF.

The chain couples TRBV7-9 to TRBJ1-5; a possible D gene is TRBD1 (6 bases). With 5 bases removed from V and 2 bases from J, the gap between germline ends came to 25 bases. CDR3 length: 19 residues. In germline, CDR1 is SEHNR, CDR2 FQNEAQ (reference sequence). This chain's CDR3 is CASSPIRGSGGDGNQPQHF. CDR3 coding DNA: TGTGCCAGCAGCCCAATAAGGGGGTCGGGGGGCGATGGCAATCAGCCCCAGCATTTT.

A few counts support this clone. This chain connects TRBV2 to TRBJ2-1; D possibly corresponds to TRBD1 (6 bases). V was shortened by 5 bases and J by 8 bases, with 16 bases between the two germline ends. CDR3 size: 14 residues. The germline CDR1 and CDR2 sequences are SNHLY and FYNNEI. This chain's CDR3 is CASSPNRVRDEQFF. The CDR3 DNA reads as TGTGCCAGCAGTCCCAACAGGGTTCGAGATGAGCAGTTCTTC. Full variable domain (remainder filled in from reference TRBV2 and TRBJ2-1): EPEVTQTPSHQVTQMGQEVILRCVPISNHLYFYWYRQILGQKVEFLVSFYNNEISEKSEIFDDQFSVERPDGSNFTLKIRSTKLEDSAMYFCASSPNRVRDEQFFGPGTRLTVL.

The V gene is TRBV19, the J gene TRBJ1-2, with D perhaps TRBD1 (5 bases). Between the trimmed V and J ends, which lost 5 bases and 2 bases, there was a span of 12 bases. Germline CDR1 LNHDA, CDR2 SQIVND (reference sequence). The CDR3 extends over 14 amino acids. The CDR3: CASSGPRENYGYTF. CDR3 nucleotides: TGTGCCAGTAGTGGGCCCAGGGAAAACTATGGCTACACCTTC.

V gene TRBV7-2 combines with J gene TRBJ2-1; perhaps TRBD2 as D (6 bases). This CDR3 contains 12 residues. Trimming took 3 bases from V and 9 from J, leaving 9 bases between them. Germline V gives CDR1 SGHTA, CDR2 FQGNSA. CDR3 region: CASSFEGGEQFF. CDR3 sequence (DNA): TGTGCCAGCAGCTTCGAGGGAGGTGAGCAGTTCTTC.

The rearrangement links TRBV6-5 to TRBJ2-5, with 9 bases aligning to TRBD1. CDR3 length equals 14 residues. V was clipped by 7 bases and J by 2 bases; unmatched bases: 5. Per the germline V gene, CDR1 is MNHEY and CDR2 is SVGAGI. This chain's CDR3 is CASMTGGIQETQYF. The DNA for the CDR3 is TGTGCCAGCATGACAGGGGGGATACAAGAGACCCAGTACTTC.

The chain couples TRBV7-2 to TRBJ1-2; D might be TRBD1 (6 bases). Trimming left V 2 bases short and J 5 bases short, with 15 bases between. Per germline, CDR1 SGHTA and CDR2 FQGNSA. There are 15 residues in the CDR3. The CDR3 DNA follows: TGTGCCAGCAGCTTATGGGACAAGCCTGGGTATGGCTACACCTTC. Amino acids: CASSLWDKPGYGYTF. Combining the CDR3 with reference TRBV7-2 and TRBJ1-2 gives the whole variable domain GAGVSQSPSNKVTEKGKDVELRCDPISGHTALYWYRQSLGQGLEFLIYFQGNSAPDKSGLPSDRFSAERTGGSVSTLTIQRTQQEDSAVYLCASSLWDKPGYGYTFGSGTRLTVV.

This chain uses TRBV6-6 with TRBJ1-5; no reliable D call. With 4 bases removed from V and 0 bases from J, the gap between germline ends came to 10 bases. Germline V gene lookup returns CDR1 MNHNY and CDR2 SVGAGI (reference sequence). The CDR3 spans 15 residues. CDR3 coding DNA: TGTGCCAGCAGTTCGGCGGAGAATAGCAATCAGCCCCAGCATTTT. It specifies CASSSAENSNQPQHF.

The rearrangement uses TRBV7-2 and TRBJ1-2, with 11 positions matching TRBD1. Germline V CDR1 and CDR2: SGHTA, FQGNSA. This CDR3 has 14 amino acids. Germline trimming cut 5 bases from V and 7 bases from J; bases unmatched to any gene: 6. The CDR3 loop reads CASSPWGQGGGYTF. CDR3 nucleotides: TGTGCCAGCAGCCCGTGGGGACAGGGGGGTGGCTACACCTTC.

Details on this clone: This sample also contains other DNA sequences that code for the same CDR3. The DNA of the CDR3 is TGTGCCAGCAGCCCCCAGGATAGATATGGCTACACCTTC. This gives the protein CASSPQDRYGYTF. The genes are TRBV14 and TRBJ1-2; D ambiguous. The germline V gene has CDR1 SGHDN and CDR2 FVKESK. Trimming shortened V by 4 bases and J by 5 bases, and 11 bases separated the two germline ends. CDR3 length equals 13 residues.

The CDR3: CASSLEAVSYEQYF. The CDR3 bases are TGCGCCAGCAGCTTGGAAGCGGTTTCCTACGAGCAGTACTTC. The rearrangement joins TRBV5-1 to TRBJ2-7, with D possibly matching TRBD2 (5 bases). This CDR3 has 14 residues. Trimming took 0 bases from V and 1 from J, leaving 8 bases between them. Germline CDR1 SGHRS, CDR2 YFSETQ.

This clone was picked up a small number of times. V gene TRBV11-2 combines with J gene TRBJ1-6, with TRBD1 identical over 7 bases. This CDR3 has 15 residues. From germline, CDR1 is SGHAT and CDR2 FQNNGV. V gave up 2 bases and J gave up 7 bases; unmatched junction bases: 5. CDR3 in amino acids: CASSLFEGGNSPLHF. CDR3 bases: TGTGCCAGCAGCTTATTTGAAGGGGGCAATTCACCCCTCCACTTT.

In this sample, this clone turned up a few times. This rearrangement joins TRBV6-6 to TRBJ1-1; TRBD1 might be the D (5 bases). V dropped 5 bases and J dropped 1 base, with 17 bases sitting between them. This CDR3 contains 16 residues. Germline V gene sequence: CDR1 MNHNY, CDR2 SVGAGI (reference sequence). The CDR3 coding sequence is TGTGCCAGCAGTGGGTCACTGGGGGGGGAGAACACTGAAGCTTTCTTT. This codes for CASSGSLGGENTEAFF.